The 11 T cell receptor beta chains presented below share a single source sample, sequenced in a study of T cells after yellow fever vaccination. TCRdb used MiXCR to reprocess the 5' RACE reads, holding one entry per CDR3 protein. The sample has around 350,000 distinct CDR3 sequences, 6.2% seen once. The sequencing used PBMCs, collected 5 days after the yellow fever booster vaccination. Source of these receptors: a man younger than 45 who received the YFV17D yellow fever vaccine.

A few counts support this clonotype. The V gene is TRBV6-2 or TRBV6-3, the J gene TRBJ2-2; TRBD2 aligns across 8 bases. From germline, CDR1 is MNHEY and CDR2 SVGEGT. This CDR3 has 17 residues. The V gene end was trimmed by 6 bases and the J gene end by 2 bases; junction bases not matched to a gene: 11. Here the CDR3 reads CASSPEVAGPNTGELFF. CDR3 DNA: TGTGCCAGCAGCCCCGAGGTAGCGGGACCTAACACCGGGGAGCTGTTTTTT.

This clonotype was seen more than once but under ten times. The J gene is TRBJ2-7, the V gene TRBV6-2 or TRBV6-3; D is uncertain. Germline CDR1 reads MNHEY; CDR2 reads SVGEGT. The CDR3 sequence is 10 residues long. V lost 8 bases and J 4 bases, leaving 6 bases between the germline ends. The CDR3 loop reads CASGIYEQYF. Written as DNA, the CDR3 is TGTGCCAGCGGAATTTACGAGCAGTACTTC.

This clonotype was seen repeatedly, ten times or more. The rearrangement uses TRBV12-3 or TRBV12-4 and TRBJ2-7, with 8 bases fitting TRBD1. V lost 3 bases and J lost 3; bases outside the gene matches: 4. The CDR3 is 14 amino acids. The CDR3 sequence is CASSLRQGNYEQYF. CDR3 sequence (DNA): TGTGCCAGCAGTTTGCGACAGGGGAACTACGAGCAGTACTTC.

This clonotype has ten or more counts. The chain uses TRBV20-1 and TRBJ2-5; 8 bases agree with TRBD2. The germline CDR1 and CDR2 sequences are DFQATT and SNEGSKA (reference sequence). Trimming at V came to 5 bases and at J to 5 bases, leaving 7 bases not matched to a gene. The length of the CDR3 is 13 residues. The CDR3 sequence is CSAFWREAETQYF. The CDR3, as DNA: TGCAGTGCTTTCTGGCGGGAGGCGGAGACCCAGTACTTC.

A few counts support this clonotype. The chain employs TRBV18 and TRBJ2-7; possibly TRBD1 for D (5 bases). Trimming removed 1 base from V and 1 base from J, with 17 bases in between. CDR1 is KGHSH, CDR2 LQKENI, per germline. The CDR3 covers 17 residues. The CDR3 DNA is TGTGCCAGCTCACCACGCGTGGGGCCCAAGATTTCCTACGAGCAGTACTTC. Its protein product is CASSPRVGPKISYEQYF.

This clonotype was seen only a few times. The chain recombines TRBV7-9 with TRBJ2-7; D possibly matches TRBD1 or TRBD2 (5 bases each). There are 15 residues in the CDR3. The V gene lost 3 bases and the J gene lost 5 bases, with 17 bases spanning the gap. Germline V gives CDR1 SEHNR, CDR2 FQNEAQ (reference sequence). CDR3 in DNA: TGTGCCAGCAGCTTGGTACCGGGGCAGGGACACGAGCAGTACTTC. Protein product: CASSLVPGQGHEQYF. Complete variable domain (other parts from reference TRBV7-9 and TRBJ2-7): DTGVSQNPRHKITKRGQNVTFRCDPISEHNRLYWYRQTLGQGPEFLTYFQNEAQLEKSRLLSDRFSAERPKGSFSTLEIQRTEQGDSAMYLCASSLVPGQGHEQYFGPGTRLTVT.

The chain links TRBV20-1 to TRBJ1-5, with D unresolved. Germline assignment: CDR1 DFQATT and CDR2 SNEGSKA (reference sequence). This CDR3 is 13 amino acids long. The V end lost 0 bases, the J end lost 2 bases, and 5 bases lay between the germline ends. CDR3 sequence (DNA): TGCAGTGCTAGAGATCAGGGCAATCAGCCCCAGCATTTT. Its protein is CSARDQGNQPQHF.

The chain uses TRBV28 and TRBJ2-1; 11 bases are shared with TRBD1. This CDR3 region has 15 residues. Germline loops: CDR1 MDHEN, CDR2 SYDVKM. The junction had 7 bases not matched to a gene; V was cut back by 6 bases and J by 6 bases. The CDR3 coding sequence is TGTGCCAGCAGCCCCGCGGGACAGGGGGTCAATGAGCAGTTCTTC. This codes for CASSPAGQGVNEQFF.

V gene TRBV7-2 combines with J gene TRBJ2-7, with 9 bases matching TRBD1. V shed 6 bases, J shed 2 bases, and the junction held 8 bases outside the gene matches. This CDR3 has 15 amino acids. The germline CDR1 and CDR2 sequences are SGHTA and FQGNSA. Here the CDR3 reads CASRRGTGFAYEQYF. In nucleotides, the CDR3 is TGTGCCAGCAGGCGGGGGACAGGGTTTGCCTACGAGCAGTACTTC.

This clonotype was observed a few times. This chain uses TRBV7-9 with TRBJ1-2; D might be TRBD1 (6 bases). The CDR3 is 14 amino acids. Between the trimmed V and J ends, which lost 1 base and 4 bases, there was a span of 10 bases. The V gene's germline CDR1 is SEHNR and CDR2 FQNEAQ (reference sequence). The CDR3 DNA sequence: TGTGCCAGCAGCTTAGGTACAGGGAGCTATGGCTACACCTTC. This gives the protein CASSLGTGSYGYTF.

This clonotype was recorded a few times. The J gene is TRBJ2-7, the V gene TRBV27; D may be TRBD2 (6 bases). Per the germline V gene, CDR1 is MNHEY and CDR2 is SMNVEV (reference sequence). This CDR3 contains 13 residues. V was clipped by 3 bases and J by 4 bases, with 10 bases between them. Here the CDR3 DNA reads TGTGCCAGCAGTTTCCGGGAGAGGTACGAGCAGTACTTC. It codes for CASSFRERYEQYF.